The sequence of this T cell receptor beta chain was determined in a study of OX40 agonist ivuxolimab in advanced cancers. TCRdb's copy holds only in-frame clones and misses some; the assay was immunoSEQ multiplex PCR. The top ten hold around 15% of the sample, which has 65,000 or so clones, approximately 92% seen once. The CDR3 covers 17 residues. The ends lost 2 bases at V and 1 base at J; junction bases unmatched: 6. Germline CDR1 is SEHNR and CDR2 is FQNEAQ (reference sequence). The chain employs TRBV7-9 and TRBJ2-2; TRBD1 matches 8 bases. Here the sequenced sample was CD4+ or CD8+ T cells sorted from blood, taken in a trial of the OX40 agonist ivuxolimab. This clonotype was obtained from an adult with an advanced solid tumor such as melanoma, head and neck, liver or kidney cancer. In nucleotides, the CDR3 is TGTGCCAGCAGCTTATCACAGGGGGTTCGGAACACCGGGGAGCTGTTTTTT. The encoded protein is CASSLSQGVRNTGELFF.